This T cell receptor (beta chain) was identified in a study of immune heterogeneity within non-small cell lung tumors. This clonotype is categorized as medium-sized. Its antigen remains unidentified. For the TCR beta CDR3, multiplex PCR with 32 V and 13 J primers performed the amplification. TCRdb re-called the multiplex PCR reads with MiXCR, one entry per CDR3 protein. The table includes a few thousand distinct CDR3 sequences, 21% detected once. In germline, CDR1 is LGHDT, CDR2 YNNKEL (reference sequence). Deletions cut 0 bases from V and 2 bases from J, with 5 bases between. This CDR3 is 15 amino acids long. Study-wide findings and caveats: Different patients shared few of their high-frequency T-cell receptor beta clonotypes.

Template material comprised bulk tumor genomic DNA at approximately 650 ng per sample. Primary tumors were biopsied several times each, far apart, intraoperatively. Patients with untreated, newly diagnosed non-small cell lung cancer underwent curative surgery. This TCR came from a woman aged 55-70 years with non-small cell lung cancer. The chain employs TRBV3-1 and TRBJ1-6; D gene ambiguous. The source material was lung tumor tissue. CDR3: CASSQEGTYNSPLHF. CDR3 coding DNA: TGTGCCAGCAGCCAAGAGGGGACCTATAATTCACCCCTCCACTTT.